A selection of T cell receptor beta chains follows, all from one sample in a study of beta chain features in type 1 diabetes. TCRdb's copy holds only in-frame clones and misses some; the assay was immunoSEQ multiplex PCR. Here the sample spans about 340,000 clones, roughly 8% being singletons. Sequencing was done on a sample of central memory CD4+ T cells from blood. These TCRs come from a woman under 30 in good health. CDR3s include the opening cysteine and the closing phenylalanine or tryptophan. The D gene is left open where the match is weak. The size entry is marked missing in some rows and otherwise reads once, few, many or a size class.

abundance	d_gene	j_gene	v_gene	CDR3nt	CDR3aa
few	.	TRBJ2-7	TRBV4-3	TGCGCCAGCAGCCAAGAATATTGGAGAATGTACGGGGGAGTCGAGCAGTACTTC	CASSQEYWRMYGGVEQYF
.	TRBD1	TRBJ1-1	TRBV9	TGTGCCAGCAGCTCCCCCCTGGGGGACAGGGACACTGAAGCTTTCTTT	CASSSPLGDRDTEAFF
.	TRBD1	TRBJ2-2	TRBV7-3	TGTGCCAGCAGCTGGACAGGGGGTGACACCGGGGAGCTGTTTTTT	CASSWTGGDTGELFF
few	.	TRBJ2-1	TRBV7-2	TGTGCCAGCAGCCACGTTTCGGATGAGCAGTTCTTC	CASSHVSDEQFF
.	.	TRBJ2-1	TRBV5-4	TGTGCCAGCAGCTTGGAAATATACAACTACAATGAGCAGTTCTTC	CASSLEIYNYNEQFF
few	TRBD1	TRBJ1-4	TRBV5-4	TGTGCCAGCGGAAGACAGGGGGCCTTTAATGAAAAACTGTTTTTT	CASGRQGAFNEKLFF
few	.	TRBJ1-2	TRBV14	TGTGCCAGCAGGGGGATGACGGATCGAGACTATGGCTACACCTTC	CASRGMTDRDYGYTF
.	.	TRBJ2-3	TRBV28	TGTGCCAGCAATCATGGGGGCACAGATACGCAGTATTTT	CASNHGGTDTQYF
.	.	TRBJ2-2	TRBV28	TGTGCCAGCTCTAGGGATAGACGAACCGGGGAGCTGTTTTTT	CASSRDRRTGELFF
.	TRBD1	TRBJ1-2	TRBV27	TGTGCCAGCAGTTACAAGGGACAGGATGGCTACACCTTC	CASSYKGQDGYTF
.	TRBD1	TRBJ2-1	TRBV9	TGTGCCAGCAGCGTAACAGGGGGATACTACAATGAGCAGTTCTTC	CASSVTGGYYNEQFF
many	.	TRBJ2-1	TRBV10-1	TGCGCCAGCAGTGAGGGATATGAGCAGTTCTTC	CASSEGYEQFF
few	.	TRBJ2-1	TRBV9	TGTGCCAGCAGCGTAGCTACATCGGGGTTGTATGATGAGCAGTTCTTC	CASSVATSGLYDEQFF
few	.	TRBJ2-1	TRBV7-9	TGTGCCAGCAGCGAATCTAGACTTCACAATGAGCAGTTCTTC	CASSESRLHNEQFF
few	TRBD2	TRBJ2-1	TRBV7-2	TGTGCCAGCAGCTTAATGTCGACTAGCGGGAGATATGAGCAGTTCTTC	CASSLMSTSGRYEQFF
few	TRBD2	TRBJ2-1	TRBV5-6	TGTGCCAGCAAACCGACTAGCGGGAGAAACTACAATGAGCAGTTCTTC	CASKPTSGRNYNEQFF
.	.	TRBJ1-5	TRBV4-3	TGCGCCAGCAGCCAAGATCTAGTTCAGCCCCAGCATTTT	CASSQDLVQPQHF
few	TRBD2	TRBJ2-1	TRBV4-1	TGCGCCAGCAGCCCTTTCCTAGCGGGAGGAAATTCTTGGTCGCCGTTCTTC	CASSPFLAGGNSWSPFF
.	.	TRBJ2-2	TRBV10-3	TGTGCCATCAGCATTAGGATTCGACCCGGGGAGCTGTTTTTT	CAISIRIRPGELFF
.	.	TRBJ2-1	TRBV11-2	TGTGCCAGCAGCTTTTACAGGATAACCTACAATGAGCAGTTCTTC	CASSFYRITYNEQFF
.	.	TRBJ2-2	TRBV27	TGTGCCAGCCGGGAGTGGTCCGGGGAGCTGTTTTTT	CASREWSGELFF
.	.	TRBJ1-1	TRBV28	TGTGCCAGCATAATTGCCGCGGCGGCGAACACTGAAGCTTTCTTT	CASIIAAAANTEAFF
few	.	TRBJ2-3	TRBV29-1	TGCAGCGTCGGACTGCAAAACACAGATACGCAGTATTTT	CSVGLQNTDTQYF
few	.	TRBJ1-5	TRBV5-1	TGCGCCAGCAGCTTGGCCCCAGGGCTTAGCAATCAGCCCCAGCATTTT	CASSLAPGLSNQPQHF
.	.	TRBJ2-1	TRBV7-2	TGTGCCAGCAGCTCCGGGGTACTCTCCTACAATGAGCAGTTCTTC	CASSSGVLSYNEQFF
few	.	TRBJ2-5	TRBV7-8	TGTGCCAGCAGCTTTGACATAGGGGCGGGGACCCAGTACTTC	CASSFDIGAGTQYF
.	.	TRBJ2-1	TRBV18	TGTGCCAGCTCACCACCTTCGGGGTACAATGAGCAGTTCTTC	CASSPPSGYNEQFF
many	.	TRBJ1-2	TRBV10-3	TGTGCCATCAGTGAAGGGACGGTTTATGGCTACACCTTC	CAISEGTVYGYTF
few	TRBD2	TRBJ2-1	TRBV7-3	TGTGCCAGCAGCGTCGGACTAGCGGGCAGGGATGAGCAGTTCTTC	CASSVGLAGRDEQFF
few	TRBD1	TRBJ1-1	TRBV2	TGTGCCACCTATGGGAGGGGGCACGTAAGGAACACTGAAGCTTTCTTT	CATYGRGHVRNTEAFF
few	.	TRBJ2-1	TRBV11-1	TGTGCCAGCAGCAGCGCTTACGACAATGAGCAGTTCTTC	CASSSAYDNEQFF
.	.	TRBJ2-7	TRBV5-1	TGCGCCAGCAGCTTGGACACCAACGACGTCCACGAGCAGTACTTC	CASSLDTNDVHEQYF
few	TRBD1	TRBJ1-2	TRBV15	TGTGCCACCAGCAGAGGCCCGGGACAGGGGGCCTTCTACACCTTC	CATSRGPGQGAFYTF
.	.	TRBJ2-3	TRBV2	TGTGCCAGCAGTAGTAGGCCAGATACGCAGTATTTT	CASSSRPDTQYF
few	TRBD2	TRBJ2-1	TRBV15	TGTGCCACCAGCGGCGGGACTAAGCGTGGCGATGAGCAGTTCTTC	CATSGGTKRGDEQFF
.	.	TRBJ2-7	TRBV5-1	TGCGCCAGCAGCGCGCAGGGACACTCCTACGAGCAGTACTTC	CASSAQGHSYEQYF
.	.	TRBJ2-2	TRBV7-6	TGTGCCAGCACTGCTTATAGCGGGAACACCGGGGAGCTGTTTTTT	CASTAYSGNTGELFF
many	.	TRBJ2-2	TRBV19	TGTGCCAGTAGTATGTGGGAACAGGGACCGAACACCGGGGAGCTGTTTTTT	CASSMWEQGPNTGELFF
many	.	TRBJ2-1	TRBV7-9	TGTGCCAGCAGCTCACAACAGGGATACAATGAGCAGTTCTTC	CASSSQQGYNEQFF
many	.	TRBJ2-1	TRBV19	TGTGCCAGTAGCCGAGACAATGAGCAGTTCTTC	CASSRDNEQFF
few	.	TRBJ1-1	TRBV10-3	TGTGCCACCGGGCGCTCCCATGAAGCTTTCTTT	CATGRSHEAFF
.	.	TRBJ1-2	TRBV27	TGTGCCAGCAGTTTACAACAGGGCTACTATGGCTACACCTTC	CASSLQQGYYGYTF